Each of the 9 T cell receptor beta chains below was sequenced from the same sample in a study of T cell changes during pregnancy in multiple sclerosis. This table comes from immunoSEQ multiplex PCR, and its TCRdb copy is limited to in-frame clones, with some not included. The sample includes 90,000 to 120,000 clones, around 93% seen only once; the top ten take around 0.96%. Sequenced here: peripheral blood, sampled before pregnancy. The origin of the receptors is a female donor with multiple sclerosis, enrolled in a pregnancy study.

The chain combines TRBV9 with TRBJ2-1, with D uncertain. Germline CDR1 reads SGDLS; CDR2 reads YYNGEE. The V end was cut by 0 bases, the J end by 8 bases, with 15 bases between. The CDR3 totals 15 residues. CDR3 protein: CASSVEPGNLDEQFF. The CDR3 bases are TGTGCCAGCAGCGTAGAGCCGGGTAATTTAGATGAGCAGTTCTTC.

The chain joins TRBV28 to TRBJ2-3; 9 bases agree with TRBD1. J gave up 5 bases and V 3 bases, and 3 bases lay outside the gene matches. The CDR3 sequence is 14 residues long. CDR1 and CDR2 (germline): MDHEN, SYDVKM. The CDR3 region is CASSLGQGEDTQYF. CDR3 bases: TGTGCCAGCAGTTTGGGACAGGGAGAAGATACGCAGTATTTT.

CDR3 loop: CASSQHWTANTGELFF. The CDR3 nucleotides are TGTGCCAGCAGCCAACACTGGACAGCGAACACCGGGGAGCTGTTTTTT. V is TRBV4-2 and J is TRBJ2-2; weak D call: TRBD1 (6 bases). CDR1 and CDR2 from the germline V gene are LGHNA and YNFKEQ. The CDR3 sequence is 16 residues long. Trimming pared 2 bases from V and 0 bases from J, leaving 10 bases between.

This sequence joins TRBV18 and TRBJ2-7; tentatively, D is TRBD2 (6 bases). Trimming cost V 2 bases and J 6 bases, with 14 bases left between them. Germline CDR1 KGHSH, CDR2 LQKENI. The CDR3 sequence is 14 residues long. CDR3 in amino acids: CASSPLEAGGEQYF. The CDR3 nucleotides are TGTGCCAGCTCACCATTAGAAGCGGGCGGCGAGCAGTACTTC.

The chain uses TRBV11-2 and TRBJ2-7, with TRBD1 matching 9 bases. Trimming removed 3 bases from V and 0 bases from J; junction bases left unmatched: 3. The CDR3 extends over 15 amino acids. Germline V gene data show CDR1 as SGHAT and CDR2 as FQNNGV. The CDR3 sequence: CASSFGTGPSYEQYF. In DNA form, the CDR3 reads TGTGCCAGCAGCTTCGGGACAGGGCCCTCCTACGAGCAGTACTTC.

The chain joins TRBV2 to TRBJ1-2, with 7 nucleotides matching TRBD1. Trimming cost V 1 base and J 5 bases; bases outside gene matches: 13. The CDR3 runs to 17 residues. CDR1 is SNHLY and CDR2 is FYNNEI in the germline V gene. This chain's CDR3 is CASSEGWDSSRTYGYTF. CDR3 in DNA: TGTGCCAGCAGTGAAGGGTGGGACAGCTCTAGGACTTATGGCTACACCTTC.

Points on this clone: A much larger clone sits a single nucleotide away, making a read error possible. This chain uses TRBV2 with TRBJ1-5, with D unclear. From germline, CDR1 is SNHLY and CDR2 FYNNEI. This CDR3 has 14 amino acids. DNA for the CDR3: TGTGCCAGCAGTGAACAAATTAGCAATCGGCCCCAGCATTTT. Protein sequence: CASSEQISNRPQHF. Full variable domain (remainder filled in from reference TRBV2 and TRBJ1-5): EPEVTQTPSHQVTQMGQEVILRCVPISNHLYFYWYRQILGQKVEFLVSFYNNEISEKSEIFDDQFSVERPDGSNFTLKIRSTKLEDSAMYFCASSEQISNRPQHFGDGTRLSIL.

The chain employs TRBV28 and TRBJ2-3, with 10 bases aligning to TRBD2. The CDR3 sequence is 16 residues long. V gave up 3 bases and J gave up 3 bases; unmatched junction bases: 6. Germline V gene lookup returns CDR1 MDHEN and CDR2 SYDVKM. CDR3 region: CASSFTSGIGTDTQYF. The CDR3 DNA follows: TGTGCCAGCAGTTTTACTAGCGGGATCGGTACAGATACGCAGTATTTT.

In regard to this clone: Other DNA sequences from this sample encode an identical CDR3 as well. The CDR3 DNA sequence: TGCGCCAGCAGCTTGGGCGGGGGCTACGAGCAGTACTTC. It codes for CASSLGGGYEQYF. The chain has TRBV5-1 and TRBJ2-7; TRBD2 aligns across 7 bases. V gave up 0 bases and J gave up 3 bases; unmatched junction bases: 0. The germline CDR1 and CDR2 sequences are SGHRS and YFSETQ. CDR3 length: 13 amino acids.